This is a list of T cell receptor beta chains from one sample in a study of cytomegalovirus exposure and HLA in healthy donors. Using immunoSEQ multiplex PCR, the repertoire was profiled, and TCRdb retains in-frame clones only, with some absent. The table records about 140,000 clones, roughly 83% of them present only once. The sequencing sample was made of PBMCs. All receptors derive from a female donor in good health and CMV-seronegative. The CDR3 runs from the conserved cysteine through the conserved F or W. The D gene is left open where the match is weak. Clone size is shown for a subset of rows, as once, few, many or a class of expanded clone.

j_call | v_call | clone_size | d_call | cdr3_aa | cdr3_nt
TRBJ2-1 | TRBV19 | NA | TRBD2 | CASSLAGTYNEQFF | TGTGCCAGTAGTTTAGCGGGGACCTACAATGAGCAGTTCTTC
TRBJ1-1 | TRBV28 | NA | NA | CASSYTEAFF | TGTGCCAGCAGCTACACTGAAGCTTTCTTT
TRBJ2-1 | TRBV9 | NA | NA | CASSAWSNEQFF | TGTGCCAGCAGCGCTTGGAGCAATGAGCAGTTCTTC
TRBJ1-2 | TRBV4-3 | NA | NA | CASSQDGLYGYTF | TGCGCCAGCAGCCAAGATGGGCTCTATGGCTACACCTTC
TRBJ2-7 | TRBV19 | NA | NA | CASSIKGSYEQYF | TGTGCCAGTAGTATTAAGGGGTCCTACGAGCAGTACTTC
TRBJ2-1 | TRBV18 | NA | TRBD2 | CASSPPLAGVIQFF | TGTGCCAGCTCACCACCACTAGCGGGAGTTATACAGTTCTTC
TRBJ2-7 | TRBV7-2 | once | NA | CASSLNRFYEQYF | TGTGCCAGCAGCTTAAACAGATTCTACGAGCAGTACTTC
TRBJ1-1 | TRBV14 | NA | NA | CASSQDLGVNTEAFF | TGTGCCAGCAGCCAAGATTTAGGGGTGAACACTGAAGCTTTCTTT
TRBJ2-7 | TRBV11-2 | NA | TRBD2 | CATQRGAYEQYF | TGTGCCACCCAGCGGGGCGCCTACGAGCAGTACTTC
TRBJ1-1 | TRBV30 | NA | TRBD1 | CAWGAPQGKAFF | TGTGCCTGGGGGGCCCCACAGGGGAAAGCTTTCTTT
TRBJ2-5 | TRBV13 | NA | TRBD2 | CASSRSGAGQETQYF | TGTGCCAGCAGCCGGAGCGGGGCGGGTCAAGAGACCCAGTACTTC
TRBJ1-5 | TRBV19 | NA | TRBD1 | CASSTNLIQGANQPQHF | TGTGCCAGTAGTACCAACCTAATACAGGGGGCGAATCAGCCCCAGCATTTT
TRBJ1-1 | TRBV10-3 | NA | TRBD1 | CAISSRQGSFMNTEAFF | TGTGCCATCAGTTCCCGACAGGGGAGTTTCATGAACACTGAAGCTTTCTTT
TRBJ2-1 | TRBV5-1 | NA | NA | CASSFPRGEQFF | TGCGCCAGCAGCTTCCCGCGAGGTGAGCAGTTCTTC
TRBJ2-1 | TRBV11-3 | NA | TRBD2 | CASSPVAGGLANEQFF | TGTGCCAGCAGCCCAGTGGCGGGAGGGCTGGCAAATGAGCAGTTCTTC
TRBJ1-1 | TRBV19 | NA | TRBD1 | CASGDTGGTEAFF | TGTGCCAGTGGGGATACAGGGGGCACTGAAGCTTTCTTT
TRBJ1-6 | TRBV6-5 | NA | TRBD1 | CASGRVGQGNSPLHF | TGTGCCAGCGGAAGAGTCGGACAGGGGAATTCACCCCTCCACTTT
TRBJ1-1 | TRBV7-8 | NA | TRBD1 | CASSLFFIHVTGGADTEAFF | TGTGCCAGCAGCTTATTCTTCATACATGTGACAGGGGGCGCGGACACTGAAGCTTTCTTT
TRBJ2-1 | TRBV6-1 | NA | NA | CASSELSRGSEQFF | TGTGCCAGCAGTGAACTATCCAGAGGAAGTGAGCAGTTCTTC
TRBJ2-7 | TRBV2 | NA | NA | CASSETRRDEQYF | TGTGCCAGCAGTGAAACCCGCCGCGACGAGCAGTACTTC
TRBJ2-1 | TRBV7-2 | NA | NA | CASSRVSGYNEQFF | TGTGCCAGCAGCCGCGTTAGCGGCTACAATGAGCAGTTCTTC
TRBJ2-5 | TRBV5-6 | NA | NA | CASSLVGGYTGETQYF | TGTGCCAGCAGCTTGGTTGGAGGGTACACGGGCGAGACCCAGTACTTC
TRBJ2-1 | TRBV28 | NA | NA | CASSLSASSYNEQFF | TGTGCCAGCAGTTTATCGGCTAGCTCCTACAATGAGCAGTTCTTC
TRBJ2-7 | TRBV15 | NA | TRBD2 | CATSVREGLYEQYF | TGTGCCACCAGCGTGCGGGAGGGCCTCTACGAGCAGTACTTC
TRBJ1-6 | TRBV9 | NA | TRBD1 | CASSSRTGGLMSPLHF | TGTGCCAGCAGCTCGCGGACAGGGGGCCTTATGTCACCCCTCCACTTT
TRBJ1-1 | TRBV10-1 | once | NA | CASSESRQVNTEAFF | TGCGCCAGCAGTGAAAGTAGGCAGGTGAACACTGAAGCTTTCTTT
TRBJ2-7 | TRBV30 | once | NA | CAWSISGTGPVRDF | TGTGCCTGGAGCATCAGCGGGACAGGCCCAGTACGGGACTTC
TRBJ1-1 | TRBV2 | NA | NA | CASGGRAAFF | TGTGCCAGCGGGGGGAGGGCGGCTTTCTTT
TRBJ1-1 | TRBV9 | few | TRBD1 | CASSRQGTNTEAFF | TGTGCCAGCAGCAGACAGGGGACAAACACTGAAGCTTTCTTT
TRBJ2-5 | TRBV12-5 | NA | NA | CASGLGRVETQYF | TGTGCTAGTGGTTTGGGCAGGGTAGAGACCCAGTACTTC
TRBJ2-4 | TRBV10-1 | NA | NA | CASSESVGGLAKNIQYF | TGCGCCAGCAGTGAGTCCGTGGGGGGACTAGCCAAAAACATTCAGTACTTC
TRBJ1-3 | TRBV5-4 | NA | TRBD1 | CASSLAQTGNPGNTIYF | TGTGCCAGCAGCTTGGCCCAGACAGGGAATCCTGGAAACACCATATATTTT
TRBJ1-5 | TRBV28 | few | NA | CASKAGGNQPQHF | TGTGCCAGCAAGGCGGGCGGCAATCAGCCCCAGCATTTT
TRBJ1-5 | TRBV30 | NA | NA | CAWATGQINQPQHF | TGTGCCTGGGCTACTGGACAAATCAATCAGCCCCAGCATTTT
TRBJ2-7 | TRBV7-2 | NA | TRBD2 | CASKRDAYEQYF | TGTGCCAGCAAGCGGGACGCCTACGAGCAGTACTTC
TRBJ1-5 | TRBV7-2 | NA | NA | CASSLARAEPQHF | TGTGCCAGCAGCTTAGCCAGGGCTGAGCCCCAGCATTTT
TRBJ1-1 | TRBV6-6 | NA | NA | CASSLDRNTEAFF | TGTGCCAGCAGTTTAGACAGAAACACTGAAGCTTTCTTT
TRBJ2-7 | TRBV9 | many | NA | CASSVEPAGASGEQYF | TGTGCCAGCAGCGTAGAGCCCGCGGGGGCATCCGGCGAGCAGTACTTC
TRBJ2-7 | TRBV19 | NA | TRBD2 | CASSRARGSNYEQYF | TGTGCCAGTAGTCGGGCCCGCGGGAGTAACTACGAGCAGTACTTC
TRBJ1-1 | TRBV7-2 | once | TRBD1 | CASSFNRGRTEAFF | TGTGCCAGCAGCTTCAACAGGGGACGTACTGAAGCTTTCTTT
TRBJ2-3 | TRBV4-3 | once | TRBD2 | CASSQTSGNGADTQYF | TGCGCCAGCAGCCAAACTAGCGGGAACGGGGCAGATACGCAGTATTTT